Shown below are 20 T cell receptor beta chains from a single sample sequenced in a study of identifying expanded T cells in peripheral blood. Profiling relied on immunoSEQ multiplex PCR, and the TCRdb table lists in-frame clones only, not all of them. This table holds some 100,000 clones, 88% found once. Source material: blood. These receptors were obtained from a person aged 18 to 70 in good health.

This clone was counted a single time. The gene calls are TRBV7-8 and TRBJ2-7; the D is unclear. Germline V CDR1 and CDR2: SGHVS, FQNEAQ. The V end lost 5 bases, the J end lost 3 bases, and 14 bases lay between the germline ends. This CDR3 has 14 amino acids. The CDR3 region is CASSDRGRGYEQYF. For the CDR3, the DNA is TGTGCCAGCAGCGACCGCGGCCGTGGCTACGAGCAGTACTTC.

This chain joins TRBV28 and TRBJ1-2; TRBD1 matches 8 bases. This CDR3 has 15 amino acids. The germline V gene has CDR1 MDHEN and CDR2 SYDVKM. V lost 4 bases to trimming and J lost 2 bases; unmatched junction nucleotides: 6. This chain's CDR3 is CASSSGDRGNYGYTF. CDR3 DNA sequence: TGTGCCAGCAGTTCCGGAGACAGGGGAAACTATGGCTACACCTTC.

The CDR3 DNA reads TGTGCCAGCACCTGGTGGGGGAACGAGCAGTACTTC. This gives the protein CASTWWGNEQYF. This chain connects TRBV21-1 to TRBJ2-7. TRBV21-1 is a recognized pseudogene. CDR3 length: 12 residues.

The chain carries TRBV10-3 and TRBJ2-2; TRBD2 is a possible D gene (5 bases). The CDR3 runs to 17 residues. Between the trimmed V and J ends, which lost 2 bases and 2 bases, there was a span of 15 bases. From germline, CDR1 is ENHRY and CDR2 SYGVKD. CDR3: CAISEGGRGANTGELFF. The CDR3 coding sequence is TGTGCCATCAGTGAGGGTGGGAGAGGTGCCAACACCGGGGAGCTGTTTTTT.

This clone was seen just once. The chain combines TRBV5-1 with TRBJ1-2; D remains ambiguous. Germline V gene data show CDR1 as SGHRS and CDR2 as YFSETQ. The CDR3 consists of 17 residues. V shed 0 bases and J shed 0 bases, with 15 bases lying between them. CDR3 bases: TGCGCCAGCAGCTTGGCCGGAGTGGTTGGGGCTAACTATGGCTACACCTTC. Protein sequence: CASSLAGVVGANYGYTF.

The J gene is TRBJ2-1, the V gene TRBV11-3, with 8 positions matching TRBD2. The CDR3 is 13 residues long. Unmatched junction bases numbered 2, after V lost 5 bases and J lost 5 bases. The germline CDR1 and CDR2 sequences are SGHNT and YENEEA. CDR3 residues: CASSISGDNEQFF. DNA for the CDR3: TGTGCCAGCAGCATTAGCGGGGACAATGAGCAGTTCTTC.

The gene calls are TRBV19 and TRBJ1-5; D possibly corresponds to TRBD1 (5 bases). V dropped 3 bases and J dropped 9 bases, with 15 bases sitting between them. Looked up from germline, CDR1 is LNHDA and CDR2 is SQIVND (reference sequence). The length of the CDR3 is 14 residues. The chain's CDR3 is CASSISGGSWPQHF. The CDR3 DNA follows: TGTGCCAGTAGTATTTCGGGGGGTAGCTGGCCCCAGCATTTT.

The CDR3 DNA reads TGCGCCAGCCGGACAGACTCCTACGAGCAGTACTTC. Translation: CASRTDSYEQYF. The J gene is TRBJ2-7, the V gene TRBV5-1; tentative D call: TRBD1 (6 bases). From germline, CDR1 is SGHRS and CDR2 YFSETQ. Trimming cost V 7 bases and J 0 bases, with 8 bases left between them. The CDR3 consists of 12 residues.

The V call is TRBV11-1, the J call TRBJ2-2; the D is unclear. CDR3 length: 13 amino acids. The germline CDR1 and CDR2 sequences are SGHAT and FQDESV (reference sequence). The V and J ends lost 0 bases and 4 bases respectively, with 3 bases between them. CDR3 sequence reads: CASSLAGTGELFF. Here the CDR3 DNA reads TGTGCCAGCAGCTTAGCGGGCACCGGGGAGCTGTTTTTT.

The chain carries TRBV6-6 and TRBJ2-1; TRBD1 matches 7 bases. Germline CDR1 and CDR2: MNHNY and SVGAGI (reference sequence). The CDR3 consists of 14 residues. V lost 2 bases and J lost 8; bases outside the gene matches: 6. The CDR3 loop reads CASSYGYRGDEQFF. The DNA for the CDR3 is TGTGCCAGCAGTTACGGGTACAGGGGCGATGAGCAGTTCTTC.

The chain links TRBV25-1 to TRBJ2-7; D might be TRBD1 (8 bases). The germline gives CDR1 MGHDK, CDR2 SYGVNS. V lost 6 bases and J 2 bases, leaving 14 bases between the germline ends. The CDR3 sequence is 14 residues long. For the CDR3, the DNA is TGTGCCAGCAGAAGAACAGGGGGGGCCTACGAGCAGTACTTC. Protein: CASRRTGGAYEQYF.

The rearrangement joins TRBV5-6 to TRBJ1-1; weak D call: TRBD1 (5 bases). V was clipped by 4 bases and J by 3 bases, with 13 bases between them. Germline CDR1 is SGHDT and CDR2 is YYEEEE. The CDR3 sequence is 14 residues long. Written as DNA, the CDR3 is TGTGCCAGCAGCCGCGCCGCGGGGGACACTGAAGCTTTCTTT. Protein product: CASSRAAGDTEAFF.

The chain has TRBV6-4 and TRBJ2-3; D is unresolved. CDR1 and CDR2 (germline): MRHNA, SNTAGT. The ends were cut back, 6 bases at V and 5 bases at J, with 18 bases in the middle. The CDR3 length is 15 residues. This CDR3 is CASSRDPTDGDTQYF. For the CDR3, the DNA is TGTGCCAGCAGCCGAGACCCTACGGATGGAGATACGCAGTATTTT.

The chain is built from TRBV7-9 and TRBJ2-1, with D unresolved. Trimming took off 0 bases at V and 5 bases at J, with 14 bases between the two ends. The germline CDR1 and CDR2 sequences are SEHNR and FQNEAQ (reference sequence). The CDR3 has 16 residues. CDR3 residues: CASSLAMTSADNEQFF. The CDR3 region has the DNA TGTGCCAGCAGCTTAGCGATGACAAGCGCAGACAATGAGCAGTTCTTC.

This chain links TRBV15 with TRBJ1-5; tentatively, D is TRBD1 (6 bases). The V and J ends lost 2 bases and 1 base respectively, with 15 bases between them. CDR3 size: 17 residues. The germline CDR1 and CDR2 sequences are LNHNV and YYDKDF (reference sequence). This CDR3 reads CATSRTTQGWSNQPQHF. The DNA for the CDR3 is TGTGCCACCAGCAGAACGACACAGGGTTGGAGCAATCAGCCCCAGCATTTT.

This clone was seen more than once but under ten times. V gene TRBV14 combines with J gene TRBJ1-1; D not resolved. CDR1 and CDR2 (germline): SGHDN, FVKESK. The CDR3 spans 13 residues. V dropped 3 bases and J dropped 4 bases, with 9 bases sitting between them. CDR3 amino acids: CASSQASTTEAFF. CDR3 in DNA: TGTGCCAGCAGCCAGGCGTCGACCACTGAAGCTTTCTTT.

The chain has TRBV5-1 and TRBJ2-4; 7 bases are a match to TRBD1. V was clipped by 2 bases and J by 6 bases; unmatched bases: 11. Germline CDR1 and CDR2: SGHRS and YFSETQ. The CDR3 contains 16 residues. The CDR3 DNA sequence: TGCGCCAGCAGCTTTGACGCCCTGGGACAGACAAACATTCAGTACTTC. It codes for CASSFDALGQTNIQYF. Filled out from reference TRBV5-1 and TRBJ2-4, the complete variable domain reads KAGVTQTPRYLIKTRGQQVTLSCSPISGHRSVSWYQQTPGQGLQFLFEYFSETQRNKGNFPGRFSGRQFSNSRSEMNVSTLELGDSALYLCASSFDALGQTNIQYFGAGTRLSVL.

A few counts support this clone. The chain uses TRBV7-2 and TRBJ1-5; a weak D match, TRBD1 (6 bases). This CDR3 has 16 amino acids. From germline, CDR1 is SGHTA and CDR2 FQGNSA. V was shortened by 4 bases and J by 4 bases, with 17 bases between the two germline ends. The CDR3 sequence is CASSSGGSGANQPQHF. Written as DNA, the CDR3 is TGTGCCAGCAGCTCCGGTGGTTCAGGGGCAAATCAGCCCCAGCATTTT.

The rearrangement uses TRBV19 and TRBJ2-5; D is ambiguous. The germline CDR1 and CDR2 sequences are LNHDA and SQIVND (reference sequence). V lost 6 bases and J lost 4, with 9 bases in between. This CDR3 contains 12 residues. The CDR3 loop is CASSENRETQYF. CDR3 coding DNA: TGTGCCAGTAGCGAAAACAGAGAGACCCAGTACTTC.

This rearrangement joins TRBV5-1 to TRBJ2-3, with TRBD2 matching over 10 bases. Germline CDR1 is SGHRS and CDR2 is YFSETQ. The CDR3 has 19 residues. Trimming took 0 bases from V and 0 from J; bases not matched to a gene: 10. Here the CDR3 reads CASSLVVSGGAHSTDTQYF. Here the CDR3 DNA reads TGCGCCAGCAGCTTGGTGGTGAGCGGGGGGGCCCATAGCACAGATACGCAGTATTTT.